What follows are 7 T cell receptor beta chains derived from one specimen sequenced in a study of Graves' ophthalmopathy and Graves' hyperthyroidism. The sequenced template was RNA, covering the TCR beta CDR3 region. HTBI primers were used in a first-round RT-PCR, which preceded a second-round multiplex PCR. TCRdb redid the calling of the multiplex PCR reads with MiXCR, one entry per CDR3 protein. This sample yields 300,000 to 500,000 distinct CDR3 sequences, of which 15% are seen a single time; 5.5% to 7% belongs to the top ten. The specimen sequenced was peripheral blood. Receptors originate from a woman aged 18-30 years with stable Graves' hyperthyroidism.

In this sample, this clonotype turned up many times. The genes are TRBV2 and TRBJ1-2; TRBD1 matches 7 bases. Germline V CDR1 and CDR2: SNHLY, FYNNEI. J was trimmed by 8 bases and V by 2 bases; bases with no gene match: 14. The CDR3 extends over 16 amino acids. The CDR3 loop is CASSETPTGPVGGYTF. DNA of the CDR3: TGTGCCAGCAGTGAAACCCCGACAGGGCCTGTCGGGGGCTACACCTTC.

This clonotype was counted many times. The chain couples TRBV7-9 to TRBJ2-7, with unresolved D. V shed 2 bases and J shed 2 bases, with 4 bases lying between them. The V gene's germline CDR1 is SEHNR and CDR2 FQNEAQ (reference sequence). CDR3 size: 12 residues. CDR3 loop: CASSLLTYEQYF. The CDR3 coding sequence is TGTGCCAGCAGCTTATTGACCTACGAGCAGTACTTC. Variable domain in full (rest from reference TRBV7-9 and TRBJ2-7): DTGVSQNPRHKITKRGQNVTFRCDPISEHNRLYWYRQTLGQGPEFLTYFQNEAQLEKSRLLSDRFSAERPKGSFSTLEIQRTEQGDSAMYLCASSLLTYEQYFGPGTRLTVT.

This clonotype came up a few times. V is TRBV6-1 and J is TRBJ2-7; D possibly corresponds to TRBD1 (5 bases). Germline V gene data show CDR1 as MNHNS and CDR2 as SASEGT. Trimming shortened V by 4 bases and J by 0 bases, and 19 bases separated the two germline ends. This CDR3 contains 17 residues. The CDR3 DNA sequence: TGTGCCAGCAGTGGGCAGGGTGCCTTCGTCAGCTCCTACGAGCAGTACTTC. Residues: CASSGQGAFVSSYEQYF.

This clonotype was detected ten times or more. V is TRBV2 and J is TRBJ2-5; D may correspond to TRBD1 or TRBD2 (6 bases each). Trimming stripped 0 bases from V and 2 bases from J, with 16 bases between. This CDR3 comprises 17 residues. The germline V gene has CDR1 SNHLY and CDR2 FYNNEI. The CDR3 region is CASSEADYRDFQETQYF. DNA of the CDR3: TGTGCCAGCAGTGAAGCGGATTACAGGGACTTTCAAGAGACCCAGTACTTC.

This clonotype was recorded at least ten times. The rearrangement uses TRBV12-3 or TRBV12-4 and TRBJ1-5; D possibly corresponds to TRBD1 (6 bases). The CDR3 spans 14 residues. V was pared by 6 bases and J by 8 bases, with 17 bases between. In DNA form, the CDR3 reads TGTGCCAGCAGCAGGGGTTCAGGCGTAGAGCCCCAGCATTTT. Amino acids: CASSRGSGVEPQHF.

The chain carries TRBV10-3 and TRBJ2-7; D is possibly TRBD2 (5 bases). This CDR3 is built from 12 residues. V was pared by 10 bases and J by 7 bases, with 17 bases between. Germline V gene lookup returns CDR1 ENHRY and CDR2 SYGVKD. CDR3 coding DNA: TGTGCCACCCGGGGATCTATGGGTGAGCAGTACTTC. It specifies CATRGSMGEQYF.

At least ten counts were recorded for this clonotype. The chain carries TRBV12-3 or TRBV12-4 and TRBJ1-2, with 7 bases matching TRBD1. The CDR3 spans 13 residues. Trimming at V came to 6 bases and at J to 8 bases, leaving 9 bases not matched to a gene. The CDR3 region has the DNA TGTGCCAGCAGCCGAGTAGGGGGCAGCGGCTACACCTTC. Protein product: CASSRVGGSGYTF.